This T cell receptor (beta chain) was observed in a study of T cell changes during pregnancy in multiple sclerosis. Germline values: CDR1 SGHDT, CDR2 YYEEEE. Unmatched junction bases numbered 7, after V lost 1 base and J lost 4 bases. The CDR3 consists of 16 residues. Profiled with immunoSEQ multiplex PCR; TCRdb holds only in-frame clones, not every one. The table has under 45,000 clones, 80% to 90% seen once; the top ten hold under 0.8%. The sequence derives from a female donor with multiple sclerosis, enrolled in a pregnancy study. The rearrangement uses TRBV5-6 and TRBJ2-3; 9 bases fit TRBD1. The sample here was CD4+ T cells from peripheral blood mononuclear cells, taken in the first trimester of pregnancy. The CDR3 here is CASSLSGQGLADTQYF. The DNA of the CDR3 is TGTGCCAGCAGCTTGTCAGGACAGGGGTTGGCAGATACGCAGTATTTT.